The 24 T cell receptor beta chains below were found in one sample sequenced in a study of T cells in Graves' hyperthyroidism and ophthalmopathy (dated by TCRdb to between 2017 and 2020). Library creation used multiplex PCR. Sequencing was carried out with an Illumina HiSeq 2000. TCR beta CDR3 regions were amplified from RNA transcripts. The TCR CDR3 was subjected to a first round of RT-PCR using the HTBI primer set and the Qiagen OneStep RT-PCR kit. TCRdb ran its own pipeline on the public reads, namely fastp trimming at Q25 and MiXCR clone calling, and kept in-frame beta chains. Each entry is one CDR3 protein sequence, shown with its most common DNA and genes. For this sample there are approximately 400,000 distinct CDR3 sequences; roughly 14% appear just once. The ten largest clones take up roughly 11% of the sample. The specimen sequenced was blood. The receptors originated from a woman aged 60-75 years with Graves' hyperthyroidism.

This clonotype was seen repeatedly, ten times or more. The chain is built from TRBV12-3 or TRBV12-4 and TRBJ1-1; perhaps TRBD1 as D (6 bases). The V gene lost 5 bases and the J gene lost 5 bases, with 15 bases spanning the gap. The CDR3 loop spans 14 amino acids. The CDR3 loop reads CASSPQQGRTEAFF. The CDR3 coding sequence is TGTGCCAGCAGTCCCCAACAGGGTAGAACTGAAGCTTTCTTT.

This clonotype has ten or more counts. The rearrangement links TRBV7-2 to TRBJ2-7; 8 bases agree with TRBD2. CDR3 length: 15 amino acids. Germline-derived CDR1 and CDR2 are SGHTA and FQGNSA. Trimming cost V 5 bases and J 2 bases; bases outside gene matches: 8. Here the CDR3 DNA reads TGTGCCAGCAGCCCCTCGAGCGGGAGTACCTACGAGCAGTACTTC. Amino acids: CASSPSSGSTYEQYF.

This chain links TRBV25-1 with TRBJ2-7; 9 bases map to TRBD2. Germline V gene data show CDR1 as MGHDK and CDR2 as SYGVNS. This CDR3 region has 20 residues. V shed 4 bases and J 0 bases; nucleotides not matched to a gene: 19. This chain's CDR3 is CASSGPWRSGRTPSSYEQYF. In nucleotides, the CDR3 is TGTGCCAGCAGTGGACCCTGGCGGAGCGGGAGGACTCCAAGCTCCTACGAGCAGTACTTC.

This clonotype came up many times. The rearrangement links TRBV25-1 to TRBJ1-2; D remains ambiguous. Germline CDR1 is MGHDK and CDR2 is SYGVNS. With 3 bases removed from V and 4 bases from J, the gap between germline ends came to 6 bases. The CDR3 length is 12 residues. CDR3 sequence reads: CASSDRTYGYTF. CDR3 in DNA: TGTGCCAGCAGTGACCGTACCTATGGCTACACCTTC.

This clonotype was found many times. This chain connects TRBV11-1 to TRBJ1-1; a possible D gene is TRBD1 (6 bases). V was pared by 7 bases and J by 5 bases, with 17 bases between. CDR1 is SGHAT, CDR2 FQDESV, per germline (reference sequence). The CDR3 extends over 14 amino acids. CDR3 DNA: TGTGCCAGCAACGATCAGGGGATTAGGACTGAAGCTTTCTTT. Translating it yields CASNDQGIRTEAFF.

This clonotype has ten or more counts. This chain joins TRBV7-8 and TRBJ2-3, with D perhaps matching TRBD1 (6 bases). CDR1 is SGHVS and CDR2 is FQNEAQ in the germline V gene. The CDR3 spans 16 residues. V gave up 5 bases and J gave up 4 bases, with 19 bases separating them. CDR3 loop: CASSRAGVSGSDTQYF. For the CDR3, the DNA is TGTGCCAGCAGCCGAGCAGGGGTTTCTGGTTCAGATACGCAGTATTTT.

CDR3 coding DNA: TGTGCCAGCAGCCAAGACGGGGCGGGAGGGTTCGGAGTTGGCACAGATACGCAGTATTTT. It yields the protein CASSQDGAGGFGVGTDTQYF. This chain links TRBV4-2 with TRBJ2-3, with 9 bases matching TRBD2. Germline values: CDR1 LGHNA, CDR2 YNFKEQ. V was pared by 0 bases and J by 1 base, with 14 bases of the junction left unmatched. The CDR3 is made up of 20 amino acids.

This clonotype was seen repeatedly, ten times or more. The CDR3 DNA is TGTGCCAGCAGACCGTCACAGGGTGGAGTAGGCAATCAGCCCCAGCATTTT. Translated, it gives CASRPSQGGVGNQPQHF. The V and J genes are TRBV7-2 and TRBJ1-5, with a weak D call TRBD1 (6 bases). The CDR3 consists of 17 residues. V was trimmed by 6 bases and J by 2 bases, leaving 20 bases between them. Germline assignment: CDR1 SGHTA and CDR2 FQGNSA.

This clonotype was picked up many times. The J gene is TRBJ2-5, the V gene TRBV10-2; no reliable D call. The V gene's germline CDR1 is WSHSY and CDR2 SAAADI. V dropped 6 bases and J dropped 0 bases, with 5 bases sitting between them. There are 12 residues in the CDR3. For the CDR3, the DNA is TGCGCCAGCAGGCCAAACCAAGAGACCCAGTACTTC. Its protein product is CASRPNQETQYF.

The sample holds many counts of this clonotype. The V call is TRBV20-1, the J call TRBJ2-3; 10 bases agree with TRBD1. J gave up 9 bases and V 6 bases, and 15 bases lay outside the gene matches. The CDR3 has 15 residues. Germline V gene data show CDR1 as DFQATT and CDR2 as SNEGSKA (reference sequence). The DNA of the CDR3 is TGCAGTGCCGCCCCTGGCGGGACGGGACAGGGGACGCAGTATTTT. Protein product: CSAAPGGTGQGTQYF.

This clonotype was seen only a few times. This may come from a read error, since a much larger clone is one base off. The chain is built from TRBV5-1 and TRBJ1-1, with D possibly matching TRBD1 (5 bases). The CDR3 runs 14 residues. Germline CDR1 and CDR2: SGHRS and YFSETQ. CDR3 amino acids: CTSMAGYMNTEAFF. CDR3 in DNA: TGCACCAGCATGGCAGGGTATATGAACACTGAAGCTTTCTTT.

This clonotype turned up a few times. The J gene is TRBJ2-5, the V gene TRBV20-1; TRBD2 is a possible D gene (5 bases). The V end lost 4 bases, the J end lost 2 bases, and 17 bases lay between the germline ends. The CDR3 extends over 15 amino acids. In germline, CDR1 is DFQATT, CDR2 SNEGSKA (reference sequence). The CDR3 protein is CSATPGEGGQETQYF. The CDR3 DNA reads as TGCAGTGCTACCCCCGGGGAAGGAGGTCAAGAGACCCAGTACTTC.

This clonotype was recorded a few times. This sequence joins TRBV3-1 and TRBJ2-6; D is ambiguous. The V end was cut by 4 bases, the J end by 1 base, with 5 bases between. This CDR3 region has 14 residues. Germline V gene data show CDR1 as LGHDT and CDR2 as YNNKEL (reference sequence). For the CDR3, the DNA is TGTGCCAGCAGCCGGGAATCTGGGGCCAACGTCCTGACTTTC. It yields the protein CASSRESGANVLTF. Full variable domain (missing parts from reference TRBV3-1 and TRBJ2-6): DTAVSQTPKYLVTQMGNDKSIKCEQNLGHDTMYWYKQDSKKFLKIMFSYNNKELIINETVPNRFSPKSPDKAHLNLHINSLELGDSAVYFCASSRESGANVLTFGAGSRLTVL.

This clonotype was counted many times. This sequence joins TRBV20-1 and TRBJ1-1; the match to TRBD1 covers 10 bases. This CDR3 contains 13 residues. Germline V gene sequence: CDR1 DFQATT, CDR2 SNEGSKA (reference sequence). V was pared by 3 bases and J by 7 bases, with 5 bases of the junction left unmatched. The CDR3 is CSASRDRGREAFF. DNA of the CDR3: TGCAGTGCTAGCCGGGACAGGGGCCGTGAAGCTTTCTTT.

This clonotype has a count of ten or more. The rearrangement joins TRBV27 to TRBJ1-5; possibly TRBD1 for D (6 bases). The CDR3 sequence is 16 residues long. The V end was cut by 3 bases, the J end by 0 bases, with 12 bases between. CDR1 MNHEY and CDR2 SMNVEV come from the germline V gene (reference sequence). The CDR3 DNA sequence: TGTGCCAGCAGTTTCACAGGGCACAATAGCAATCAGCCCCAGCATTTT. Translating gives CASSFTGHNSNQPQHF.

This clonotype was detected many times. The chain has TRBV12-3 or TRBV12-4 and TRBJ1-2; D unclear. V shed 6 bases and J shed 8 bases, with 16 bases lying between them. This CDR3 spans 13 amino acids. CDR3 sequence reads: CASRQGREGGYTF. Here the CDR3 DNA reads TGTGCCAGCAGGCAAGGGCGGGAAGGGGGCTACACCTTC.

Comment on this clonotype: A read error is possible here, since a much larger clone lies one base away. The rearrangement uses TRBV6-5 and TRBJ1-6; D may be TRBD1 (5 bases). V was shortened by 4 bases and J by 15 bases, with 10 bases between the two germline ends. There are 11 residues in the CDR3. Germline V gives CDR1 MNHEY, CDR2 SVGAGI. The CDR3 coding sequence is TGTGCCAGCAGTTGTCAGGGTCTCCTCCACTTT. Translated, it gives CASSCQGLLHF.

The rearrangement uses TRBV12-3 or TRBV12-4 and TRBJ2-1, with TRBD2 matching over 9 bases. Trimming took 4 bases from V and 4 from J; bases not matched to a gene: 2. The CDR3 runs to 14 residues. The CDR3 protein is CASSSSGTYNEQFF. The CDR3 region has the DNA TGTGCCAGCAGTTCTAGCGGGACATACAATGAGCAGTTCTTC.

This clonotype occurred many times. DNA for the CDR3: TGTGCCAGCGGCCCCACCGGGACTAGCGTTCCCTACGAGCAGTACTTC. The encoded protein is CASGPTGTSVPYEQYF. The chain recombines TRBV2 with TRBJ2-7, with TRBD2 identical over 10 bases. The CDR3 is 16 amino acids. Trimming removed 8 bases from V and 2 bases from J; junction bases left unmatched: 12. Per the germline V gene, CDR1 is SNHLY and CDR2 is FYNNEI.

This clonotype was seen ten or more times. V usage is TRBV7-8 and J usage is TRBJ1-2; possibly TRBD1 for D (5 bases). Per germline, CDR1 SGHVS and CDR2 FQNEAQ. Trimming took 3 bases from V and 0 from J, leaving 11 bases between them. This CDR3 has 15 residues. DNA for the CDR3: TGTGCCAGCAGCTTGGGGGGAGACTCTAACTATGGCTACACCTTC. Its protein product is CASSLGGDSNYGYTF.

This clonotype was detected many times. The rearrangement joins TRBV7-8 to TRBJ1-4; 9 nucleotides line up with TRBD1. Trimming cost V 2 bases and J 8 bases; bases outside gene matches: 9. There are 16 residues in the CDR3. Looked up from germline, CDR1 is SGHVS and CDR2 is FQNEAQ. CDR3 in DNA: TGTGCCAGCAGCTTAACGGGGACAGGGTGGAGAGAAAAACTGTTTTTT. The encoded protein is CASSLTGTGWREKLFF. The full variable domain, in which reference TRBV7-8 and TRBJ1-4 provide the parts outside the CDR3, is GAGVSQSPRYKVAKRGQDVALRCDPISGHVSLFWYQQALGQGPEFLTYFQNEAQLDKSGLPSDRFFAERPEGSVSTLKIQRTQQEDSAVYLCASSLTGTGWREKLFFGSGTQLSVL.

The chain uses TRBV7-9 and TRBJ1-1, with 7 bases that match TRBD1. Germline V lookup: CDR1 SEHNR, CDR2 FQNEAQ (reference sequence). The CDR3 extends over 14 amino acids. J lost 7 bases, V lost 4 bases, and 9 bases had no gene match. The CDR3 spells CASSSTGATNEAFF. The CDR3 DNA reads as TGTGCCAGCAGCTCAACAGGGGCAACTAATGAAGCTTTCTTT.

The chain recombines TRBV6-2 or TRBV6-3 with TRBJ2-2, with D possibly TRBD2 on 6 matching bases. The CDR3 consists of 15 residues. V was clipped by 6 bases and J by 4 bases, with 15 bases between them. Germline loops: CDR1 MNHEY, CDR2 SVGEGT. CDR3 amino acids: CASRDGRMGTGELFF. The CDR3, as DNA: TGTGCCAGCAGGGACGGGAGAATGGGCACCGGGGAGCTGTTTTTT.

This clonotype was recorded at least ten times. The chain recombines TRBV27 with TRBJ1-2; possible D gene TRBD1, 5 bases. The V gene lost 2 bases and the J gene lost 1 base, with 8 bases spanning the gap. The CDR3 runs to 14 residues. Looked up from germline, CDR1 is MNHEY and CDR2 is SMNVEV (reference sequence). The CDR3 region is CASSLTGLNYGYTF. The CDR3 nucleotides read TGTGCCAGCAGTTTAACAGGCCTTAACTATGGCTACACCTTC.